These T cell receptor beta chains were read from a single sample in a study of CD8 T cells in ankylosing spondylitis. Via MiXCR, TCRdb re-called the 5' RACE reads, giving one row per CDR3 protein. The table includes about 250,000 distinct CDR3 sequences, approximately 30% detected once. The sample comprised blood, either unsorted or a sorted T cell fraction (not recorded which). These receptors were obtained from a male donor with ankylosing spondylitis or in good health (not recorded which). CDR3s include the opening cysteine and the closing phenylalanine or tryptophan. A D gene is named only where the DNA matches it firmly. Rows may omit the clone size; those that give it use once, few, many or a size class.

clone_size: .; v_call: TRBV4-1; d_call: .; j_call: TRBJ2-7; cdr3_aa: CASSRPGRGPYEQYF; cdr3_nt: TGCGCCAGCAGCCGGCCGGGACGAGGGCCCTACGAGCAGTACTTC
clone_size: .; v_call: TRBV7-8; d_call: .; j_call: TRBJ2-1; cdr3_aa: CASSGFGGGVDNEQFF; cdr3_nt: TGTGCCAGCAGCGGATTTGGGGGGGGCGTAGACAATGAGCAGTTCTTC
clone_size: .; v_call: TRBV4-2; d_call: .; j_call: TRBJ2-7; cdr3_aa: CASSPDRPYEQYF; cdr3_nt: TGTGCCAGCAGTCCCGACAGACCCTACGAGCAGTACTTC
clone_size: .; v_call: TRBV10-1; d_call: .; j_call: TRBJ2-7; cdr3_aa: CASRRTDKAYEQYF; cdr3_nt: TGCGCCAGCAGAAGGACCGACAAAGCCTACGAGCAGTACTTC
clone_size: .; v_call: TRBV20-1; d_call: .; j_call: TRBJ2-3; cdr3_aa: CSARQTYTDTQYF; cdr3_nt: TGCAGTGCTAGGCAGACCTACACAGATACGCAGTATTTT
clone_size: few; v_call: TRBV30; d_call: TRBD1; j_call: TRBJ1-1; cdr3_aa: CAWSTGAGGTEAFF; cdr3_nt: TGTGCCTGGAGTACCGGGGCAGGGGGCACTGAAGCTTTCTTT
clone_size: few; v_call: TRBV12-5; d_call: TRBD1; j_call: TRBJ1-2; cdr3_aa: CASGSVLDREIDGYTF; cdr3_nt: TGTGCTAGTGGTTCGGTACTGGACAGGGAAATTGATGGCTACACCTTC
clone_size: few; v_call: TRBV10-3; d_call: TRBD1; j_call: TRBJ1-2; cdr3_aa: CAISESPGQARYGYTF; cdr3_nt: TGTGCCATCAGTGAGTCCCCGGGACAGGCCAGATATGGCTACACCTTC
clone_size: once; v_call: TRBV4-1; d_call: .; j_call: TRBJ1-5; cdr3_aa: CASSPILGYQPQHF; cdr3_nt: TGCGCCAGCAGCCCCATTCTGGGTTATCAGCCCCAGCATTTT
clone_size: .; v_call: TRBV6-4; d_call: TRBD1; j_call: TRBJ2-3; cdr3_aa: CASSDSAGGKADTQYF; cdr3_nt: TGTGCCAGCAGTGACTCTGCAGGGGGTAAGGCAGATACGCAGTATTTT
clone_size: few; v_call: TRBV29-1; d_call: .; j_call: TRBJ2-1; cdr3_aa: CSVDRAALNEQFF; cdr3_nt: TGCAGCGTTGATCGGGCAGCCCTCAATGAGCAGTTCTTC